This T cell receptor (beta chain) originates from a study of identical twins (dated by TCRdb to about 2016). At the level of the whole study: To test whether fetal clonotypes persist, this study deep-sequenced TCR alpha and beta repertoires from monozygotic twins, from unrelated adults of various ages, and from cord blood. To rule out contamination, replicate twin experiments were performed at different times with different library preparation protocols.

The germline ends are 14 bases apart after V is trimmed by 7 bases and J by 2 bases. From the cysteine up to the phenylalanine, the CDR3 has a length of 14 residues. Only CDR3 DNA remains: 42 bases, in frame from the first base. Library preparation was by 5' RACE. Sequencing instrument: Illumina HiSeq 2000. A universal primer binding site was added through template switching, and the final cDNA carried a unique molecular identifier so that TCR cDNA molecules could be counted accurately. First-strand cDNA for TCR alpha and beta chains was synthesized from specific primers in the conserved constant-segment region. To control for contamination, every cDNA library carried two barcodes: a SMART-Mk sample barcode plus Illumina barcodes. TruSeq adapter sequences along with Illumina sample barcodes were introduced in two successive PCR steps. The Illumina HiSeq platform was used with custom primers to sequence TCR alpha and beta cDNA libraries. The authors' pipeline ran thus. Unique molecular identifiers were extracted from raw reads with MiGEC, and CDR3 positions were determined with MiXCR. Recombination models were inferred per individual with the repgenHMM and IGoR tools using an EM algorithm. Shared clonotype analysis was performed with the tcR package in R, normalizing sharing by the product of cloneset sizes. Out-of-frame nonproductive sequences were analyzed to study raw recombination free of thymic and clonal selection effects. TCRdb's own reprocessing of the public reads used fastp at Q25 and MiXCR and kept productive beta chains. Every entry covers one CDR3 protein and lists the most common genes and DNA from its rows. The V and J calls follow TCRdb's processing rather than the paper's. This sample has about 730,000 distinct CDR3 sequences in its table, and around 21% of those were observed once. The biggest ten clones account for approximately 4.3% of the sample.

What the research found in general, with its limitations: Compared with coincidental sharing between unrelated individuals, out-of-frame TCR alpha sequences shared between twins showed an excess of sequences with low generation probability. Excess twin sharing in beta out-of-frame sequences was weaker because fewer shared sequences lowered the signal-to-noise ratio. Fewer insertions were carried by abundant cord blood beta clonotypes; a weaker similar trend was observed in young adult naive repertoires, while no such trend was observed in memory repertoires. In monozygotic twins, out-of-frame TCR alpha sharing was systematically underestimated by recombination models, although the models agreed with sharing between unrelated individuals. Zero-insertion analyses could be partly confounded by invariant T cells such as MAIT and iNKT, though diverse VJ usage argued against such confounding for most clonotypes. Because the same donors could not be followed over many years, the conclusions relied on cross-sectional statistical analysis.

All donors were healthy Caucasians. Three pairs of female monozygotic twins, all aged roughly 18 to 29 years, were included in the twin cohort. RNA for TCR libraries was isolated from peripheral blood mononuclear cells. Notes on this clonotype: This receptor's antigen is unknown. Base qualities are not recorded, but no much larger clone differs from it by a single base.

These same records also appear under a second study, on T cells expressing NK-cell markers. Looking at the second paper: Roughly 8 donors provided sorted CD3+CD56+NKG2C+, CD3+CD56+NKG2C- and CD3+CD56-NKG2C+ T-cell subsets, whose TCR beta-chain repertoires were profiled. Seven of the eight sequenced donors were HCMV-seropositive and one was HCMV-seronegative. To restrict sorting to alphabetaTCR-expressing T cells, an anti-gammadeltaTCR antibody was added in several experiments. In 6 or 7 donors, the dominant CD3+CD56+NKG2C+ clonotypes ranked among the top 10 CD8+ clonotypes, making up roughly 1.0-8% of CD8+ T cells. Those dominant clonotypes were again the most abundant among CD3+CD56-NKG2C+ cells in four donors, at about 25-60.1%. Whether the expanded NKG2C-expressing T cell clones were specific for HCMV antigens remained unclear. All eight donors whose samples were sequenced were randomly selected healthy volunteers, three of them men and five women. HCMV serostatus was determined by detecting HCMV-specific IgG in serum with a commercial ELISA kit. Bulk peripheral blood T-cell repertoires were additionally sequenced from unsorted PBMC for about six donors. Reads were demultiplexed and grouped by UMI with MIGEC, and clonotypes were assembled and quantified with MiTCR. To remove erroneous sequences, TCR cDNA sequences were retained only when supported by two or more reads. The tcR package was used for downstream repertoire analysis, and clonotypes were matched across fractions by CDR3 nucleotide sequence plus V segment. VDJmatch was used to annotate antigen specificity against VDJdb, with one amino acid substitution in CDR3 permitted.

The TCR comes from a woman aged 18-29 years in good health. The sequencing input was PBMCs. The chain employs TRBV12-3 or TRBV12-4 and TRBJ2-5; the D match is possibly TRBD1 or TRBD2, with 5 bases aligned in each. The sequenced DNA: TGTGCCAGCACTCAACGGGGACGGCAAGAGACCCAGTACTTC. Its translation reads: CASTQRGRQETQYF.